The 6 T cell receptor beta chains in this list originate from one sample, sequenced in a study of T cells in Graves' hyperthyroidism and ophthalmopathy. From RNA transcripts, TCR beta CDR3 regions were amplified. The TCR CDR3 was amplified in a first-round RT-PCR using the HTBI primer set. MiXCR, applied by TCRdb to the multiplex PCR reads, yields one record per CDR3 protein. The sample holds fewer than 500,000 distinct CDR3 sequences, about 15% seen once. Sequenced material: blood. Every receptor here comes from a man in his late teens or twenties with Graves' ophthalmopathy.

There are many counts of this clonotype. This chain joins TRBV3-1 and TRBJ2-2, with TRBD1 identical over 8 bases. CDR1 and CDR2 (germline): LGHDT, YNNKEL (reference sequence). Losses at the gene ends were 4 bases for V and 3 bases for J; bases not matched to a gene: 19. CDR3 length equals 20 residues. Here the CDR3 DNA reads TGTGCCAGCAGCCGGAAAAGAGGACAGGGTCGAAGTCGCGACACCGGGGAGCTGTTTTTT. Translating it yields CASSRKRGQGRSRDTGELFF.

This clonotype has more than one count but fewer than ten. The V call is TRBV27, the J call TRBJ1-1; D call uncertain. The germline V and J ends were trimmed by 4 bases and 5 bases, with 11 bases remaining between them. The V gene's germline CDR1 is MNHEY and CDR2 SMNVEV (reference sequence). The CDR3 length is 13 residues. In DNA, the CDR3 is TGTGCCAGCAGTTCCAAAAGGAGTACTGAAGCTTTCTTT. This gives the protein CASSSKRSTEAFF.

The sample holds many counts of this clonotype. The CDR3 coding sequence is TGTGCCAGCAGCTTGGAGGGGGGTGGAGATACGCAGTATTTT. It specifies CASSLEGGGDTQYF. J is TRBJ2-3 and V is TRBV7-9; D tentatively fits TRBD1 or TRBD2 (6 bases each). The germline CDR1 and CDR2 sequences are SEHNR and FQNEAQ (reference sequence). This CDR3 has 14 amino acids. Trimming shortened V by 3 bases and J by 5 bases, and 12 bases separated the two germline ends.

This clonotype appeared many times. The chain couples TRBV11-2 to TRBJ2-3; the match to TRBD2 covers 8 bases. This CDR3 is built from 15 residues. Germline assignment: CDR1 SGHAT and CDR2 FQNNGV. V dropped 1 base and J dropped 6; count of bases not matched to a gene: 6. The CDR3 sequence: CASSLGSGLVDTQYF. The CDR3 nucleotides are TGTGCCAGCAGCTTAGGTTCGGGACTAGTCGATACGCAGTATTTT. Full variable domain (rest looked up from reference TRBV11-2 and TRBJ2-3): EAGVAQSPRYKIIEKRQSVAFWCNPISGHATLYWYQQILGQGPKLLIQFQNNGVVDDSQLPKDRFSAERLKGVDSTLKIQPAKLEDSAVYLCASSLGSGLVDTQYFGPGTRLTVL.

The sample holds a few counts of this clonotype. Given a much more abundant clone one base away, this may be a read error. The CDR3 sequence: CANSTRDRAISNTEAFF. The CDR3 DNA is TGTGCCAACAGTACCCGGGACAGGGCTATCTCGAACACTGAAGCTTTCTTT. The chain couples TRBV6-1 to TRBJ1-1, with 9 bases identical to TRBD1. In germline, CDR1 is MNHNS, CDR2 SASEGT. This CDR3 contains 17 residues.

This clonotype was recorded a few times. The rearrangement links TRBV7-2 to TRBJ2-5; 12 bases fit TRBD2. CDR1 and CDR2 (germline): SGHTA, FQGNSA. The CDR3 is 13 residues long. The V and J ends lost 5 bases and 9 bases, in that order; junction bases with no gene match: 4. The CDR3, as DNA: TGTGCCAGCAGCCGGACTAGCGGGGCGGCCCAGTACTTC. Amino acids: CASSRTSGAAQYF.